Given below is one T cell receptor beta chain in context. Its antigen is undetermined. A much larger clone sits a single nucleotide away, making a read error possible. This specimen comes from a study of blood T cells in healthy people across ages. Whole-study results and caveats: It was the long-lived donors that had more naive CD4+ cells and higher diversity than aged donors. Diversity estimates from one million T cells were considered underestimates.

Each sample yielded at least 5.5 micrograms of PBMC total RNA. The CDR3 runs 16 residues. Germline lookup yields CDR1 MNHNS and CDR2 SASEGT. A second PCR of roughly 7 to 11 cycles used a sample-barcoded 5' primer and a J-beta primer mix. TCRdb processed the 5' RACE reads anew with MiXCR; each CDR3 protein has one entry. The table has around 670,000 distinct CDR3 sequences, about 30% seen once. V and J are TRBV6-1 and TRBJ1-4, with a tentative D call TRBD1 (5 bases). The sequence was collected from a woman of 80 years or more in good health. Sequences were obtained from blood. CDR3 sequence: CASSEIGGRTNEKRFF. The CDR3 DNA sequence: TGTGCCAGCAGTGAAATCGGGGGAAGAACTAATGAAAAACGGTTTTTT.